This T cell receptor (beta chain) was profiled in a study of neoadjuvant anti-PD-1 for oral cavity cancer. Across the whole study: Most patients had three to four biweekly doses of 3 mg/kg nivolumab before resection. Patients without progression got a fourth dose around day 43. Points from the study as a whole: Post-nivolumab, blood T cell clonality was significantly elevated in non-responders.

This CDR3 has 16 residues. Germline V lookup: CDR1 MNHEY, CDR2 SMNVEV (reference sequence). V was clipped by 3 bases and J by 9 bases; unmatched bases: 13. This table comes from immunoSEQ multiplex PCR, and its TCRdb copy is limited to in-frame clones, with some not included. The sample records approximately 72,000 clones, more than 70% being singletons. Comments on this clone: Its antigen is as yet unknown.

The sequences come from PBMCs, collected before nivolumab (anti-PD-1) treatment. This sequence was found in a person aged 35-80 years with oral cavity squamous cell carcinoma. The chain links TRBV27 to TRBJ2-1; 8 bases align to TRBD2. CDR3: CASSFISPTSVSEQFF. The CDR3 bases are TGTGCCAGCAGTTTTATCTCTCCGACTAGCGTGAGTGAGCAGTTCTTC.